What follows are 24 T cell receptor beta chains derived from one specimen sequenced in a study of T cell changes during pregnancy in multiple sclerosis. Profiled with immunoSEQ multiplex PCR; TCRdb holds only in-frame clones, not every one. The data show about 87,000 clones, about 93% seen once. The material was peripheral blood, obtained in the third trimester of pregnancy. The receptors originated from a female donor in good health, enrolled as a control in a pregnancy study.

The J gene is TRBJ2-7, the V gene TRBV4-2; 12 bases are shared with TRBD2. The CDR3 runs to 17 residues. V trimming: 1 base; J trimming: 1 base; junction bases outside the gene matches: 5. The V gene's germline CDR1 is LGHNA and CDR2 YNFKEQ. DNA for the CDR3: TGTGCCAGCAGCCAAGGCCCTCTAGCGGGAGGGTCCTACGAGCAGTACTTC. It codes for CASSQGPLAGGSYEQYF.

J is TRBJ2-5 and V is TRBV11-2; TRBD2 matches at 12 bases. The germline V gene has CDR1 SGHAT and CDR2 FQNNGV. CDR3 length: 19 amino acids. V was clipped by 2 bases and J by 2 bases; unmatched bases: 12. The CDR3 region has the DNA TGTGCCAGCAGCTTAAGGCATTTGCTAGCGGGAGGGCCGCAAGAGACCCAGTACTTC. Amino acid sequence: CASSLRHLLAGGPQETQYF.

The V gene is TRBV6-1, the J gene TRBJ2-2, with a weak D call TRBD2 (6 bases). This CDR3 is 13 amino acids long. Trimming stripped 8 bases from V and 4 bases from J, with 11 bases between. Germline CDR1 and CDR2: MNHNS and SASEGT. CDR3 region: CASWAGLTGELFF. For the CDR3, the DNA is TGTGCCAGCTGGGCGGGACTCACCGGGGAGCTGTTTTTT.

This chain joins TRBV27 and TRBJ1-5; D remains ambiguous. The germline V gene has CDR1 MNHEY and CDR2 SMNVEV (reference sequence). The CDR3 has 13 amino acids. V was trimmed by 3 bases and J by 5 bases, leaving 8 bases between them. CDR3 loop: CASSFERDQPQHF. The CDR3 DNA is TGTGCCAGCAGTTTTGAGAGGGATCAGCCCCAGCATTTT.

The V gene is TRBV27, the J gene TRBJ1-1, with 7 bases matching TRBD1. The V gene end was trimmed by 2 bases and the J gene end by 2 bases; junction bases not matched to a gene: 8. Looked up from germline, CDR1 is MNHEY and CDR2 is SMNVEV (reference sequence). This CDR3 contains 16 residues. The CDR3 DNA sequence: TGTGCCAGCAGTTTACGCCAGGGGGTGCTAAACACTGAAGCTTTCTTT. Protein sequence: CASSLRQGVLNTEAFF.

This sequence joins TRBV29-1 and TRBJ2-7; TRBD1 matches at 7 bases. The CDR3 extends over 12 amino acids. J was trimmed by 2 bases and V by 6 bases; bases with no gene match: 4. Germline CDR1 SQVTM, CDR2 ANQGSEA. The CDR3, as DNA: TGCAGCGTCGAGGGACAGACCTACGAGCAGTACTTC. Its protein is CSVEGQTYEQYF.

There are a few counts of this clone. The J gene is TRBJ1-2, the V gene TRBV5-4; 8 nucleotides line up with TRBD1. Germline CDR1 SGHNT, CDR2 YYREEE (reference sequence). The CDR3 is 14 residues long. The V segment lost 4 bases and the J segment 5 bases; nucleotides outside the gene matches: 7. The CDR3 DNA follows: TGTGCCAGCAGCCGGTCAGGGGGCGAATATGGCTACACCTTC. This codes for CASSRSGGEYGYTF.

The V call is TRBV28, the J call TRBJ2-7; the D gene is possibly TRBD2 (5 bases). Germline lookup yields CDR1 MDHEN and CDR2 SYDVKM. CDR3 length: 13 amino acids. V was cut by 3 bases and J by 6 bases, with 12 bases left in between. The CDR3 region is CASSFGGLLEQYF. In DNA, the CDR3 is TGTGCCAGCAGTTTTGGTGGACTGCTCGAGCAGTACTTC.

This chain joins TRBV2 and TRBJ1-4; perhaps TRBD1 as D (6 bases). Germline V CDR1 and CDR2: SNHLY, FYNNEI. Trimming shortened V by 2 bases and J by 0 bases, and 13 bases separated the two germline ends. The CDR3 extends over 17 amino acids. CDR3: CASSEWGRLATNEKLFF. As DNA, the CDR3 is TGTGCCAGCAGTGAATGGGGGCGGTTAGCAACTAATGAAAAACTGTTTTTT.

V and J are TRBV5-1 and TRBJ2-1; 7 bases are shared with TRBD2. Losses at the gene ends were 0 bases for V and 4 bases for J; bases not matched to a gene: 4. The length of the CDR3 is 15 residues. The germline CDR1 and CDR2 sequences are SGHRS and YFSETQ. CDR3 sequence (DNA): TGCGCCAGCAGCTTGGGGCTAGCGGAGTACAATGAGCAGTTCTTC. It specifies CASSLGLAEYNEQFF.

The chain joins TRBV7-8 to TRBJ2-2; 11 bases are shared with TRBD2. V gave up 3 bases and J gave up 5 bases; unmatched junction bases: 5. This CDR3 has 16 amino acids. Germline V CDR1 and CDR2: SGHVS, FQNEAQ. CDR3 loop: CASSFGTSGWTGELFF. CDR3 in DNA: TGTGCCAGCAGCTTTGGGACTAGCGGATGGACCGGGGAGCTGTTTTTT. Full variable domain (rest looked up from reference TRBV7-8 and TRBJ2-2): GAGVSQSPRYKVAKRGQDVALRCDPISGHVSLFWYQQALGQGPEFLTYFQNEAQLDKSGLPSDRFFAERPEGSVSTLKIQRTQQEDSAVYLCASSFGTSGWTGELFFGEGSRLTVL.

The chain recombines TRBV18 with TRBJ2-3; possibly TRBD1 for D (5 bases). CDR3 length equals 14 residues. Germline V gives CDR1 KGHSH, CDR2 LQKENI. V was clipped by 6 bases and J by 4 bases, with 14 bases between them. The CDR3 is CASSPQGIPDTQYF. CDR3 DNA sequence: TGTGCCAGCTCGCCTCAGGGAATCCCAGATACGCAGTATTTT.

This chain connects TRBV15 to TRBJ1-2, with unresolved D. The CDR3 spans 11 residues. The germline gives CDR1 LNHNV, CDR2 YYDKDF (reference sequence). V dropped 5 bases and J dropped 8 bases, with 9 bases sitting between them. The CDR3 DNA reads TGTGCCACCAGCGAAGCGGGAGGCTACACCTTC. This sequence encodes CATSEAGGYTF.

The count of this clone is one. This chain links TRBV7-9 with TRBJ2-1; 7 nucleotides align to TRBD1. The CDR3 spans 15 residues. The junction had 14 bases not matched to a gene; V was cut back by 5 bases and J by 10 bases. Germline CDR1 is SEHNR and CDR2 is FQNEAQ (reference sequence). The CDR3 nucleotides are TGTGCCAGCAGCGGTCAAGGGACAGTAAGAGGGGAGCAGTTCTTC. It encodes CASSGQGTVRGEQFF.

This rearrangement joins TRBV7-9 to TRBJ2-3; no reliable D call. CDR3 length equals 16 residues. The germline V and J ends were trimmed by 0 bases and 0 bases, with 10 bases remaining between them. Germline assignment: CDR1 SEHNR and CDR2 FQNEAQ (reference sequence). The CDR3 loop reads CASSLAGRTSTDTQYF. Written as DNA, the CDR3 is TGTGCCAGCAGCTTAGCGGGCAGAACAAGCACAGATACGCAGTATTTT. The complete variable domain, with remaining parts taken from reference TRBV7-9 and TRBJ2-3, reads DTGVSQNPRHKITKRGQNVTFRCDPISEHNRLYWYRQTLGQGPEFLTYFQNEAQLEKSRLLSDRFSAERPKGSFSTLEIQRTEQGDSAMYLCASSLAGRTSTDTQYFGPGTRLTVL.

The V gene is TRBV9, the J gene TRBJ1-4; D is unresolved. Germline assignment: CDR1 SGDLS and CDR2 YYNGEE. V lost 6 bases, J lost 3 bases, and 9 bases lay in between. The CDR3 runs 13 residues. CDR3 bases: TGTGCCAGCAACGCAGGCCCTAATGAAAAACTGTTTTTT. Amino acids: CASNAGPNEKLFF.

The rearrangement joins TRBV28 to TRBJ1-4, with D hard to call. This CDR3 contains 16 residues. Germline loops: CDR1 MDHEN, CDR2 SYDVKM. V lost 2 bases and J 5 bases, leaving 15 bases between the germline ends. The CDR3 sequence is CASSLRSGRGNEKLFF. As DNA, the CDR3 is TGTGCCAGCAGTTTACGTTCCGGACGAGGGAATGAAAAACTGTTTTTT.

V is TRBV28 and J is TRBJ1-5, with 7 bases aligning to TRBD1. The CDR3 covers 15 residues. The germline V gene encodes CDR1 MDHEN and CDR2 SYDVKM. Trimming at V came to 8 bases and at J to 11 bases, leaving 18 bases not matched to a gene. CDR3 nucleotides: TGTGCCAGCCAGGACCAGGGGGGCACCCCCAAGGCCCAGCATTTT. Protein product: CASQDQGGTPKAQHF.

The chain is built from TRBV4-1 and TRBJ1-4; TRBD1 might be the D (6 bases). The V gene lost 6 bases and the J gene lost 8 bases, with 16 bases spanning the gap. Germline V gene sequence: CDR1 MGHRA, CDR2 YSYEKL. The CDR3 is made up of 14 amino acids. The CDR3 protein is CASSPLGAGEKLFF. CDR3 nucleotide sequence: TGCGCCAGCAGTCCATTGGGGGCAGGGGAAAAACTGTTTTTT.

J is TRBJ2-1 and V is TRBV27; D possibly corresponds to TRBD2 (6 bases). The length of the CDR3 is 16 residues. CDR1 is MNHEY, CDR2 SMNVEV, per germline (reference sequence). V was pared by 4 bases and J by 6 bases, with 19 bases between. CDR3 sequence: CASSSGGDLGGNEQFF. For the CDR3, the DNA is TGTGCCAGCAGTTCCGGTGGGGACCTGGGGGGCAATGAGCAGTTCTTC.

The DNA of the CDR3 is TGTGCCATCGGGGTGGATCAGCCCCAGCATTTT. This codes for CAIGVDQPQHF. This chain connects TRBV27 to TRBJ1-5; D is unclear. V gave up 10 bases and J gave up 5 bases, with 9 bases separating them. The CDR3 loop spans 11 amino acids. CDR1 is MNHEY and CDR2 is SMNVEV in the germline V gene (reference sequence).

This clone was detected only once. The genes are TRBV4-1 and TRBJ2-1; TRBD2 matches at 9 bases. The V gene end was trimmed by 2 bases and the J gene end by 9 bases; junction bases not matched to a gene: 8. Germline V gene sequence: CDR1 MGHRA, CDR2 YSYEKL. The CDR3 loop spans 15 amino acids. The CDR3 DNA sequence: TGCGCCAGCAGCCAAATCCCTAGCGGGATCGGTGAGCAGTTCTTC. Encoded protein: CASSQIPSGIGEQFF.

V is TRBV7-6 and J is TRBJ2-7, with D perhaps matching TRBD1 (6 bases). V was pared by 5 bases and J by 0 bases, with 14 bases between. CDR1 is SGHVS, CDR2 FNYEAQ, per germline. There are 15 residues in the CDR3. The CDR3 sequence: CASSPKTGDSYEQYF. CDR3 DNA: TGTGCCAGCAGCCCGAAGACAGGAGACTCCTACGAGCAGTACTTC.

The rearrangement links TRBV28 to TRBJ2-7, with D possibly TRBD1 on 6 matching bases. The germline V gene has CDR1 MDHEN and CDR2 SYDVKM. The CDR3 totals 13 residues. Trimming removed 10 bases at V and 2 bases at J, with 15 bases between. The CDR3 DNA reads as TGTGCCACCCAGAACAGGGCAGCCTACGAGCAGTACTTC. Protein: CATQNRAAYEQYF.